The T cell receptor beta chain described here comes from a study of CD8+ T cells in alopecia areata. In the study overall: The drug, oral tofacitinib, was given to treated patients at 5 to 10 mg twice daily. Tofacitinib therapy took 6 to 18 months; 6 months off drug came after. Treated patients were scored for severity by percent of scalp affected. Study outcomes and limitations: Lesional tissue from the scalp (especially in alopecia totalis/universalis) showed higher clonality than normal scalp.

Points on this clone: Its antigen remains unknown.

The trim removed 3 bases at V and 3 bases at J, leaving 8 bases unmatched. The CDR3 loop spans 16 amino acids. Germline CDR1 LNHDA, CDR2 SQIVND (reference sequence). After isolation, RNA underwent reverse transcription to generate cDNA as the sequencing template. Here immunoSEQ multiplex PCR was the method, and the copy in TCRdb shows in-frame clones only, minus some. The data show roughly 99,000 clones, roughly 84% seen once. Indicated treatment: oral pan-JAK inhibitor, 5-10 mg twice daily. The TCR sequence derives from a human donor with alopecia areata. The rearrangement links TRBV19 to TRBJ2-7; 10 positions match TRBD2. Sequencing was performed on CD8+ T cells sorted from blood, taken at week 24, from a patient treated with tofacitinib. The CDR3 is CASSIHRLAGIYEQYF. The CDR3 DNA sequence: TGTGCCAGTAGTATCCATAGACTAGCGGGCATCTACGAGCAGTACTTC.